This TCR beta chain was recorded in a study of human T cells and chemical hapten exposure. Findings of the study overall: Healthy people's immune response may differ from that of the donors, who had alopecia. Expanded TCRs were compared with controls, and the expanded TCRs formed significantly more large CDR3 similarity clusters.

In this sample, this clonotype turned up many times. The antigen remains unidentified. Each CDR3 protein is one row after TCRdb ran MiXCR on the RACE reads. The table lists about 95,000 distinct CDR3 sequences, roughly 11% of them singletons. The time point denotes: patch test 2, 6 weeks after DPC sensitization. The treatment denotes: therapeutic diphenylcyclopropenone sensitization with weekly scalp DPC. The CDR3 totals 11 residues. V was cut by 7 bases and J by 6 bases, with 7 bases left in between. Germline lookup yields CDR1 MDHEN and CDR2 SYDVKM. The TCR originated in a woman in her forties with alopecia areata. Some clones in this sample may be carry-over from other donors' samples. V is TRBV28 and J is TRBJ2-4, with TRBD1 as a possible D gene (6 bases). The sequences come from whole blood, collected in connection with sensitization to the hapten diphenylcyclopropenone (DPC). The CDR3 sequence is CASIGGNIQYF. The CDR3, as DNA: TGTGCCAGCATAGGGGGAAACATTCAGTACTTC.